A selection of T cell receptor beta chains follows, all from one sample in a study of T-cell memory formation after mild COVID-19. In TCRdb, the 5' RACE reads were re-called with MiXCR into one record per CDR3 protein. The profile shows 350,000 or so distinct CDR3 sequences, about an eighth of them singletons. The sequenced sample was PBMCs or a T cell subset sorted from them (not recorded which). The receptors derive from a man between 18 and 29 years old who had mild COVID-19 (a few samples of this study predate the infection). Cell type and time point are not known. Both conserved end residues are part of each CDR3. The D gene is left open where the match is weak. Some rows mark clone size as missing; the rest say once, few, many or name a class of expanded clone.

j_gene: TRBJ1-1; len: 13; abundance: -; d_gene: -; v_gene: TRBV10-2; CDR3nt: TGCGCCAGCAGTGAGTCGATGTACAGGGAGGCTTTCTTT; CDR3aa: CASSESMYREAFF
j_gene: TRBJ2-2; len: 17; abundance: -; d_gene: TRBD2; v_gene: TRBV5-1; CDR3nt: TGCGCCAGCAGCCCGTGGCAGCGGGGGGATGACACCGGGGAGCTGTTTTTT; CDR3aa: CASSPWQRGDDTGELFF
j_gene: TRBJ1-2; len: 15; abundance: few; d_gene: TRBD1; v_gene: TRBV5-1; CDR3nt: TGCGCCAGCAGCGAGTCGACAGGGGTGAGGTATGGCTACACCTTC; CDR3aa: CASSESTGVRYGYTF
j_gene: TRBJ2-1; len: 15; abundance: few; d_gene: -; v_gene: TRBV7-9; CDR3nt: TGTGCCAGCAGCTTTCCCTTTGGGCTGGCCAATGAGCAGTTCTTC; CDR3aa: CASSFPFGLANEQFF
j_gene: TRBJ1-1; len: 13; abundance: many; d_gene: -; v_gene: TRBV6-5; CDR3nt: TGTGCCAGCAGTTACTATCGCAGGGGTTCAGCTTTCTTT; CDR3aa: CASSYYRRGSAFF
j_gene: TRBJ2-6; len: 14; abundance: many; d_gene: -; v_gene: TRBV5-1; CDR3nt: TGCGCCAGCAGCCCCAGGCCTGGGGCCAACGTCCTGACTTTC; CDR3aa: CASSPRPGANVLTF
j_gene: TRBJ2-7; len: 13; abundance: few; d_gene: -; v_gene: TRBV20-1; CDR3nt: TGCAGTGCTAGAGGACAGGATTCTGGGTCGCAGTACTTC; CDR3aa: CSARGQDSGSQYF
j_gene: TRBJ2-5; len: 14; abundance: few; d_gene: TRBD2; v_gene: TRBV7-9; CDR3nt: TGTGCCAGCGGACCAACGGGGGGACAAGAGACCCAGTACTTC; CDR3aa: CASGPTGGQETQYF
j_gene: TRBJ1-5; len: 13; abundance: -; d_gene: -; v_gene: TRBV7-2; CDR3nt: TGTGCCAGCAGCCCGGACGGCCAACAGCCCCAGCATTTT; CDR3aa: CASSPDGQQPQHF
j_gene: TRBJ1-6; len: 13; abundance: few; d_gene: -; v_gene: TRBV7-9; CDR3nt: TGTGCCAGCAGCTTAGCGGGGGATTCACCCCTCCACTTT; CDR3aa: CASSLAGDSPLHF
j_gene: TRBJ2-3; len: 11; abundance: many; d_gene: -; v_gene: TRBV7-9; CDR3nt: TGTGCCAGCAGCCCCCGTGATACGCAGTATTTT; CDR3aa: CASSPRDTQYF
j_gene: TRBJ2-1; len: 15; abundance: -; d_gene: TRBD2; v_gene: TRBV6-2/TRBV6-3; CDR3nt: TGTGCCAGCAGTTACTTGGGTAGCGGGGGGGCCGAGCAGTTCTTC; CDR3aa: CASSYLGSGGAEQFF
j_gene: TRBJ2-3; len: 13; abundance: -; d_gene: -; v_gene: TRBV4-2; CDR3nt: TGTGCCAGCAGCAATCGACAAGCAGATACGCAGTATTTT; CDR3aa: CASSNRQADTQYF
j_gene: TRBJ2-1; len: 16; abundance: -; d_gene: -; v_gene: TRBV11-3; CDR3nt: TGTGCCAGCAGCCTTAAGGGCTCCAGCTCCTACAATGAGCAGTTCTTC; CDR3aa: CASSLKGSSSYNEQFF
j_gene: TRBJ2-7; len: 15; abundance: -; d_gene: -; v_gene: TRBV4-3; CDR3nt: TGCGCCAGCAGCCAAGATATGGGGATGATCTACGAGCAGTACTTC; CDR3aa: CASSQDMGMIYEQYF
j_gene: TRBJ2-1; len: 17; abundance: -; d_gene: -; v_gene: TRBV7-6; CDR3nt: TGTGCCAGCAGCTTACCCCCATCCGGGCAGCCATTCAATGAGCAGTTCTTC; CDR3aa: CASSLPPSGQPFNEQFF
j_gene: TRBJ2-3; len: 18; abundance: few; d_gene: TRBD1; v_gene: TRBV4-1; CDR3nt: TGCGCCAGCAGCCGGGGGACAGGCTTGAGGGGAGGCACAGATACGCAGTATTTT; CDR3aa: CASSRGTGLRGGTDTQYF
j_gene: TRBJ2-3; len: 15; abundance: few; d_gene: TRBD2; v_gene: TRBV12-3/TRBV12-4; CDR3nt: TGTGCCAGCAGGATAGCGGGGGGGCCGAAAGATACGCAGTATTTT; CDR3aa: CASRIAGGPKDTQYF
j_gene: TRBJ2-1; len: 14; abundance: many; d_gene: -; v_gene: TRBV5-1; CDR3nt: TGCGCCAGCAGCTTGGAACCTAGGTACAATGAGCAGTTCTTC; CDR3aa: CASSLEPRYNEQFF
j_gene: TRBJ1-1; len: 13; abundance: many; d_gene: -; v_gene: TRBV7-2; CDR3nt: TGTGCCAGCAGCCGGGGGGGGCGCCGCGTCGCTTTCTTT; CDR3aa: CASSRGGRRVAFF
j_gene: TRBJ1-1; len: 16; abundance: -; d_gene: -; v_gene: TRBV9; CDR3nt: TGTGCCAGCAGCGTACCCTCGGACGGCCTGAACACTGAAGCTTTCTTT; CDR3aa: CASSVPSDGLNTEAFF
j_gene: TRBJ2-3; len: 14; abundance: many; d_gene: TRBD2; v_gene: TRBV5-4; CDR3nt: TGTGCCAGCAGCTCCCGGGGGGGGGCAGATACGCAGTATTTT; CDR3aa: CASSSRGGADTQYF
j_gene: TRBJ2-7; len: 14; abundance: -; d_gene: -; v_gene: TRBV18; CDR3nt: TGTGCCAGCTCACCACAAGCGACGGATTACGAGCAGTACTTC; CDR3aa: CASSPQATDYEQYF
j_gene: TRBJ1-1; len: 16; abundance: -; d_gene: -; v_gene: TRBV19; CDR3nt: TGTGCCAGTAGTATAGACGGAAACAGGAGGAACACTGAAGCTTTCTTT; CDR3aa: CASSIDGNRRNTEAFF
j_gene: TRBJ2-3; len: 12; abundance: -; d_gene: -; v_gene: TRBV10-3; CDR3nt: TGTGCCACCCGACTAGAAACAGATACGCAGTATTTT; CDR3aa: CATRLETDTQYF
j_gene: TRBJ1-2; len: 10; abundance: few; d_gene: -; v_gene: TRBV29-1; CDR3nt: TGCAGCGTCCGGAAAGACGGCTACACCTTC; CDR3aa: CSVRKDGYTF
j_gene: TRBJ2-2; len: 13; abundance: -; d_gene: -; v_gene: TRBV3-1; CDR3nt: TGTGCCAGCAGCCAAGATGGGGGAAGGGAGCTGTTTTTT; CDR3aa: CASSQDGGRELFF
j_gene: TRBJ2-5; len: 15; abundance: -; d_gene: TRBD1; v_gene: TRBV11-1; CDR3nt: TGTGCCAGCAGCTTTGCTGGCAGGGGGATGGAGACCCAGTACTTC; CDR3aa: CASSFAGRGMETQYF
j_gene: TRBJ1-5; len: 13; abundance: -; d_gene: -; v_gene: TRBV3-1; CDR3nt: TGTGCCAGCAGCCCCGATTCCGGTCAGCCCCAGCATTTT; CDR3aa: CASSPDSGQPQHF
j_gene: TRBJ1-5; len: 13; abundance: few; d_gene: TRBD1; v_gene: TRBV18; CDR3nt: TGTGCCACCTCTGAGGACAGGGCCCAGCCCCAGCATTTT; CDR3aa: CATSEDRAQPQHF
j_gene: TRBJ2-7; len: 13; abundance: many; d_gene: TRBD1; v_gene: TRBV7-2; CDR3nt: TGTGCCAGCAGCCCGGGACAGGGAGGCGCGCAGTACTTC; CDR3aa: CASSPGQGGAQYF
j_gene: TRBJ2-1; len: 15; abundance: few; d_gene: TRBD2; v_gene: TRBV5-5; CDR3nt: TGTGCCAGCAGCCAACTAGCGGGGTCTTACAATGAGCAGTTCTTC; CDR3aa: CASSQLAGSYNEQFF
j_gene: TRBJ2-7; len: 13; abundance: few; d_gene: -; v_gene: TRBV6-6; CDR3nt: TGTGCCAGCAGTTCCAATTTACAGGGTTTTGAGTACTTC; CDR3aa: CASSSNLQGFEYF
j_gene: TRBJ2-5; len: 16; abundance: -; d_gene: TRBD2; v_gene: TRBV5-8; CDR3nt: TGTGCCAGCAGCTTGAGGGGACTAGCGGGGTTAGAGACCCAGTACTTC; CDR3aa: CASSLRGLAGLETQYF
j_gene: TRBJ1-5; len: 15; abundance: -; d_gene: -; v_gene: TRBV2; CDR3nt: TGTGCCAGCAGTGAAGGGCAGGGGAGACGACAGCCCCAGCATTTT; CDR3aa: CASSEGQGRRQPQHF
j_gene: TRBJ1-5; len: 13; abundance: -; d_gene: -; v_gene: TRBV20-1; CDR3nt: TGCAGTGCTAGAGGAGACCCGAGTGTGCCCCAGCATTTT; CDR3aa: CSARGDPSVPQHF
j_gene: TRBJ1-1; len: 12; abundance: few; d_gene: -; v_gene: TRBV24-1; CDR3nt: TGTGCCACCAGTGATGGTCTAGGTGAAGCTTTCTTT; CDR3aa: CATSDGLGEAFF
j_gene: TRBJ1-6; len: 15; abundance: -; d_gene: TRBD1; v_gene: TRBV28; CDR3nt: TGTGCCAGCAGTTTACAGGGGGCGGGGGATTCACCCCTCCACTTT; CDR3aa: CASSLQGAGDSPLHF
j_gene: TRBJ2-7; len: 14; abundance: -; d_gene: -; v_gene: TRBV7-9; CDR3nt: TGTGCCAGCAGCTCCCCTTTGGGGCAGAACGAGCAGTACTTC; CDR3aa: CASSSPLGQNEQYF
j_gene: TRBJ2-3; len: 15; abundance: few; d_gene: -; v_gene: TRBV11-2; CDR3nt: TGTGCCAGCAGCCCAACCGCGGACGGCGGCGATACGCAGTATTTT; CDR3aa: CASSPTADGGDTQYF
j_gene: TRBJ2-2; len: 14; abundance: few; d_gene: TRBD1; v_gene: TRBV5-5; CDR3nt: TGTGCCAGCAGCTGGGACAGCCCTTCCCGGGAGCTGTTTTTT; CDR3aa: CASSWDSPSRELFF
j_gene: TRBJ2-2; len: 16; abundance: -; d_gene: -; v_gene: TRBV7-3; CDR3nt: TGTGCCAGCAGCTTAAATACCTTAGGCAGGACCGGGGAGCTGTTTTTT; CDR3aa: CASSLNTLGRTGELFF
j_gene: TRBJ1-4; len: 13; abundance: few; d_gene: -; v_gene: TRBV20-1; CDR3nt: TGCAGTGCTGGGACACCAACTAATGAAAAACTGTTTTTT; CDR3aa: CSAGTPTNEKLFF
j_gene: TRBJ1-1; len: 15; abundance: few; d_gene: -; v_gene: TRBV7-9; CDR3nt: TGTGCCAGCAGCTTAGCGGGGCAGCTGAACACTGAAGCTTTCTTT; CDR3aa: CASSLAGQLNTEAFF
j_gene: TRBJ1-1; len: 11; abundance: few; d_gene: TRBD1; v_gene: TRBV6-5; CDR3nt: TGTGCCAGCAGTTTGGGACAGAGAGCTTTCTTT; CDR3aa: CASSLGQRAFF
j_gene: TRBJ1-1; len: 14; abundance: -; d_gene: -; v_gene: TRBV12-3/TRBV12-4; CDR3nt: TGTGCCAGCAGCCGTGGGGGGGGCTGGTCTGAAGCTTTCTTT; CDR3aa: CASSRGGGWSEAFF